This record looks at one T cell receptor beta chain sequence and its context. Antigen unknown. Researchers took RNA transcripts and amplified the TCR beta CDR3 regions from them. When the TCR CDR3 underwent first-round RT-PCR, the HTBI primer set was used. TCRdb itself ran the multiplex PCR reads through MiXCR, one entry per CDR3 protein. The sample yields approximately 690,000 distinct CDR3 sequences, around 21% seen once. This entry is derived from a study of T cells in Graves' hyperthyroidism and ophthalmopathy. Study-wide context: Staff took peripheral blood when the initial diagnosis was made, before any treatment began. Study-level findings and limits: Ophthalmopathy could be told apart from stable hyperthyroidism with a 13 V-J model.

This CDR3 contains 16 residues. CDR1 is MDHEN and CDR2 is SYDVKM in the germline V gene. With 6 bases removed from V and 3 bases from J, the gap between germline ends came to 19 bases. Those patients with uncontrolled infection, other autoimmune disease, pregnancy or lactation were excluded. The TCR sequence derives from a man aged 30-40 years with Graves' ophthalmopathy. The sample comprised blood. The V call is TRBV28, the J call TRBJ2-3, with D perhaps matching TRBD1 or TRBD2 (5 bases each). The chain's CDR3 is CASSPVAGSWTDTQYF. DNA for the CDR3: TGTGCCAGCAGCCCAGTAGCAGGGAGTTGGACAGATACGCAGTATTTT.